The clone carrying this T cell receptor (beta chain) came up once. The authors' processing: Scientists estimated how many nucleated cells there were by amplifying reference gene primers. The table came from immunoSEQ multiplex PCR; TCRdb's copy has only in-frame clones and leaves some out. From that table come the V and J calls and clone size; the DNA was used to work out D and trimming. The sample contains just under 60,000 clones, around 84% of which appear only once. The data stem from a study of blood T cell repertoires in COVID-19. Study information: The study drew acute and convalescent COVID-19 samples from the United States, Italy and Spain. In each case, the material was cDNA or gDNA derived from T cells, B-cell-depleted T cells, or PBMCs.

Germline V gene sequence: CDR1 SGDLS, CDR2 YYNGEE. There are 17 residues in the CDR3. Trimming stripped 0 bases from V and 0 bases from J, with 13 bases between. This chain connects TRBV9 to TRBJ1-3; D unclear. This TCR derives from a human donor with active COVID-19. The donor label of this sample is uncertain. Sequenced material: peripheral blood. CDR3 region: CASSVAYTGVSGNTIYF. The CDR3 DNA reads TGTGCCAGCAGCGTAGCTTACACCGGGGTCTCTGGAAACACCATATATTTT. The variable domain in full, completed from reference TRBV9 and TRBJ1-3, reads DSGVTQTPKHLITATGQRVTLRCSPRSGDLSVYWYQQSLDQGLQFLIQYYNGEERAKGNILERFSAQQFPDLHSELNLSSLELGDSALYFCASSVAYTGVSGNTIYFGEGSWLTVV.